Shown below are 12 T cell receptor beta chains from a single sample sequenced in a study of T-cell memory formation after mild COVID-19. TCRdb re-called the 5' RACE reads with MiXCR, one entry per CDR3 protein. In the table there are 100,000 to 150,000 distinct CDR3 sequences, 15% to 20% of which are singletons. Material: PBMCs or a T cell subset sorted from them (not recorded which). These receptor sequences come from a man younger than 30 who had mild COVID-19 (a few samples of this study predate the infection). Cell type and time point are not known.

In its sample, this clonotype was seen a few times. This chain's CDR3 is CASRSGGERPSNYGYTF. DNA for the CDR3: TGTGCCAGCAGATCGGGAGGGGAGAGACCTTCTAACTATGGCTACACCTTC. The chain joins TRBV5-6 to TRBJ1-2, with D possibly TRBD1 on 5 matching bases. V lost 5 bases and J lost 0, with 20 bases in between. Germline lookup yields CDR1 SGHDT and CDR2 YYEEEE. The CDR3 contains 17 residues.

This clonotype was recorded at least ten times. The rearrangement joins TRBV12-3 or TRBV12-4 to TRBJ2-7; D possibly matches TRBD1 or TRBD2 (5 bases each). The CDR3 loop spans 15 amino acids. Trimming cost V 6 bases and J 7 bases, with 22 bases left between them. CDR3 sequence (DNA): TGTGCCAGCAGGGAACGGTGGGGCAGTTCGGGGGAGCAGTACTTC. Translating gives CASRERWGSSGEQYF.

This clonotype has ten or more counts. The chain links TRBV7-2 to TRBJ2-3; no firm D call. Germline V CDR1 and CDR2: SGHTA, FQGNSA. V dropped 5 bases and J dropped 6 bases, with 12 bases sitting between them. This CDR3 spans 13 amino acids. CDR3 in DNA: TGTGCCAGCAGCCCCGGAACCGGGGATACGCAGTATTTT. This gives the protein CASSPGTGDTQYF.

The V and J genes are TRBV20-1 and TRBJ2-3; perhaps TRBD2 as D (6 bases). V was cut by 3 bases and J by 2 bases, with 12 bases left in between. The germline CDR1 and CDR2 sequences are DFQATT and SNEGSKA (reference sequence). This CDR3 comprises 14 residues. The CDR3 bases are TGCAGTGCTAGGGCTAGCGACCTCACAGATACGCAGTATTTT. Translating gives CSARASDLTDTQYF.

The V call is TRBV6-6, the J call TRBJ2-3, with D maybe TRBD2 (5 bases). The V end was cut by 8 bases, the J end by 9 bases, with 12 bases between. The CDR3 loop spans 11 amino acids. The V gene's germline CDR1 is MNHNY and CDR2 SVGAGI (reference sequence). CDR3 DNA sequence: TGTGCCAGCGAGCGGTCGCAGACGCAGTATTTT. It is translated as CASERSQTQYF.

This chain connects TRBV4-1 to TRBJ2-2, with 8 nucleotides matching TRBD2. V lost 0 bases to trimming and J lost 6 bases; unmatched junction nucleotides: 9. Germline CDR1 reads MGHRA; CDR2 reads YSYEKL. The CDR3 spans 17 residues. CDR3 sequence reads: CASSQDGAGGASGELFF. CDR3 nucleotides: TGCGCCAGCAGCCAAGATGGGGCGGGGGGAGCTTCCGGGGAGCTGTTTTTT.

This rearrangement joins TRBV6-6 to TRBJ1-1; unclear D gene. This CDR3 comprises 14 residues. CDR1 and CDR2 (germline): MNHNY, SVGAGI (reference sequence). V dropped 7 bases and J dropped 2 bases, with 14 bases sitting between them. The CDR3 bases are TGTGCCAGCATCGACATAACAGCTAACACTGAAGCTTTCTTT. This gives the protein CASIDITANTEAFF.

This clonotype was counted at least ten times. The chain recombines TRBV7-2 with TRBJ2-1; weak D call: TRBD1 (6 bases). Germline V gene lookup returns CDR1 SGHTA and CDR2 FQGNSA. The CDR3 is 19 residues long. Trimming took 5 bases from V and 0 from J, leaving 23 bases between them. The CDR3 spells CASSPQGLLTVSSYNEQFF. In DNA, the CDR3 is TGTGCCAGCAGCCCTCAGGGGCTCCTAACGGTTAGCTCCTACAATGAGCAGTTCTTC.

A few counts support this clonotype. This rearrangement joins TRBV5-1 to TRBJ2-7; TRBD1 might be the D (7 bases). The CDR3 has 13 amino acids. Between the trimmed V and J ends, which lost 3 bases and 5 bases, there was a span of 12 bases. Per the germline V gene, CDR1 is SGHRS and CDR2 is YFSETQ. DNA for the CDR3: TGCGCCAGCAGCTCAGGAGGGGGCGACGAGCAGTACTTC. Protein: CASSSGGGDEQYF.

This clonotype was picked up a small number of times. The rearrangement joins TRBV6-2 or TRBV6-3 to TRBJ2-7; TRBD1 matches 10 bases. The germline V gene has CDR1 MNHEY and CDR2 SVGEGT. The CDR3 runs to 14 residues. Trimming at V came to 9 bases and at J to 1 base, leaving 6 bases not matched to a gene. In DNA, the CDR3 is TGTGCCAGTCTACCGGGACAGGGGTCCTACGAGCAGTACGTC. It yields the protein CASLPGQGSYEQYV.

This chain links TRBV12-3 or TRBV12-4 with TRBJ1-1; the D gene is possibly TRBD1 (5 bases). This CDR3 has 11 residues. V was shortened by 6 bases and J by 6 bases, with 8 bases between the two germline ends. CDR3 nucleotides: TGTGCCAGCAGGGGAGGGGCTGAAGCTTTCTTT. Amino acids: CASRGGAEAFF.

This clonotype has just a few counts. The chain employs TRBV4-3 and TRBJ2-7; 7 bases fit TRBD1. Per the germline V gene, CDR1 is LGHNA and CDR2 is YSLEER. The CDR3 has 13 amino acids. Trimming took 9 bases from V and 2 from J; bases not matched to a gene: 7. This CDR3 is CARTGQRTYEQYV. Written as DNA, the CDR3 is TGCGCCAGGACGGGACAGCGAACCTACGAGCAGTACGTC.